This TCR beta chain was profiled in a study of control samples from healthy donors and cancer patients. Clones were sequenced by immunoSEQ multiplex PCR, and TCRdb holds only the in-frame ones, with some missing. The sample carries roughly 59,000 clones, 92% recorded once. The ends were cut back, 2 bases at V and 7 bases at J, with 11 bases in the middle. The germline V gene encodes CDR1 GTSNPN and CDR2 SVGIG (reference sequence). The CDR3 is 12 amino acids. The chain links TRBV30 to TRBJ1-1, with D uncertain. Sequences were obtained from PBMCs. The clonotype comes from a man in his forties with colorectal cancer. The CDR3 spells CAWSRRNGEAFF. The DNA for the CDR3 is TGTGCCTGGAGTAGGAGAAACGGTGAAGCTTTCTTT.